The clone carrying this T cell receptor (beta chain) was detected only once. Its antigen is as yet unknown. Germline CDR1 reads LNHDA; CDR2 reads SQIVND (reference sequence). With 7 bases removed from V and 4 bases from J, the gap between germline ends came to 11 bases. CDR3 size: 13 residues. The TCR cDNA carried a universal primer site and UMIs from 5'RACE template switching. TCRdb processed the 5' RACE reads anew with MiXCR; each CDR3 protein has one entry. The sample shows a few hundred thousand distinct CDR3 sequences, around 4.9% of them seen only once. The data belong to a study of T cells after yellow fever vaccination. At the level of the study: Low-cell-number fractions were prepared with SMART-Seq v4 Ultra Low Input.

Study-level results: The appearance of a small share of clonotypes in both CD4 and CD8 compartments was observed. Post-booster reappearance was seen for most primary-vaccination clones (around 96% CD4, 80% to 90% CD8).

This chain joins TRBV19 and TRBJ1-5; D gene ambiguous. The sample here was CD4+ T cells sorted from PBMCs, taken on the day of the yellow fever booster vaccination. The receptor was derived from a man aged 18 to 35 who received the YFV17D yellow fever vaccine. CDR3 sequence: CASTPRSNQPQHF. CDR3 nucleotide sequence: TGTGCCAGTACCCCGAGGAGTAATCAGCCCCAGCATTTT.